A single sample is the source of the 16 T cell receptor beta chains below, sequenced in a study of blood T cell repertoires in COVID-19. Only in-frame clones appear in the TCRdb table, and some are missing; sequencing was by immunoSEQ multiplex PCR. The data hold over 75,000 clones, with 78% observed a single time. The sample taken for sequencing was peripheral blood. These receptors were obtained from a human donor in a cohort sampled during active COVID-19.

This clone was observed a handful of times. The V gene is TRBV13, the J gene TRBJ2-2; a weak D match, TRBD2 (5 bases). This CDR3 has 15 residues. Germline-derived CDR1 and CDR2 are PRHDT and FYEKMQ (reference sequence). Trimming pared 1 base from V and 6 bases from J, leaving 12 bases between. The CDR3, as DNA: TGTGCCAGCAGCTTAGCCCCGGGGTCGGCCGGGGAGCTGTTTTTT. It is translated as CASSLAPGSAGELFF. Together with reference TRBV13 and TRBJ2-2, the CDR3 gives the full variable domain: AAGVIQSPRHLIKEKRETATLKCYPIPRHDTVYWYQQGPGQDPQFLISFYEKMQSDKGSIPDRFSAQQFSDYHSELNMSSLELGDSALYFCASSLAPGSAGELFFGEGSRLTVL.

V and J are TRBV2 and TRBJ1-4; TRBD1 is a possible D gene (6 bases). V lost 4 bases and J lost 2, with 11 bases in between. This CDR3 contains 15 residues. Germline assignment: CDR1 SNHLY and CDR2 FYNNEI. The CDR3, as DNA: TGTGCCAGCAGTGCACAGGGTGGTACTAATGAAAAACTGTTTTTT. Its protein product is CASSAQGGTNEKLFF. Based on the CDR3 plus reference TRBV2 and TRBJ1-4, the full variable domain is EPEVTQTPSHQVTQMGQEVILRCVPISNHLYFYWYRQILGQKVEFLVSFYNNEISEKSEIFDDQFSVERPDGSNFTLKIRSTKLEDSAMYFCASSAQGGTNEKLFFGSGTQLSVL.

The chain uses TRBV6-4 and TRBJ2-1; 9 bases align to TRBD2. The CDR3 extends over 15 amino acids. CDR1 MRHNA and CDR2 SNTAGT come from the germline V gene. Germline trimming cut 5 bases from V and 2 bases from J; bases unmatched to any gene: 4. CDR3 DNA sequence: TGTGCCAGCAGTATTCGACTAGCGGCCTACAATGAGCAGTTCTTC. Translation: CASSIRLAAYNEQFF.

The chain uses TRBV27 and TRBJ1-1; D might be TRBD1 (6 bases). The V gene lost 4 bases and the J gene lost 1 base, with 13 bases spanning the gap. The CDR3 sequence is 15 residues long. Germline values: CDR1 MNHEY, CDR2 SMNVEV (reference sequence). In DNA, the CDR3 is TGTGCCAGCAGTTCCCTCGGGACACCGAACACTGAAGCTTTCTTT. This translates into CASSSLGTPNTEAFF.

The chain combines TRBV6-1 with TRBJ2-3, with D possibly being TRBD2 (6 bases). V was trimmed by 5 bases and J by 5 bases, leaving 11 bases between them. Germline V gene sequence: CDR1 MNHNS, CDR2 SASEGT. The CDR3 spans 13 residues. The CDR3 region has the DNA TGTGCCAGCAGTTTCGGGGGTGGAGATACGCAGTATTTT. This translates into CASSFGGGDTQYF.

V usage is TRBV30 and J usage is TRBJ1-2; D perhaps matches TRBD1 (6 bases). This CDR3 has 18 amino acids. The germline gives CDR1 GTSNPN, CDR2 SVGIG (reference sequence). V lost 2 bases to trimming and J lost 4 bases, with 26 bases between them. CDR3 region: CAWSIGGGPGVVIYGYTF. The CDR3 DNA sequence: TGTGCCTGGAGTATAGGGGGAGGGCCAGGAGTGGTGATCTATGGCTACACCTTC.

The chain carries TRBV7-9 and TRBJ2-5, with D possibly matching TRBD1 (6 bases). Deletions cut 1 base from V and 4 bases from J, with 16 bases between. This CDR3 comprises 16 residues. Germline values: CDR1 SEHNR, CDR2 FQNEAQ (reference sequence). The CDR3 DNA sequence: TGTGCCAGCAGCTTAGTAGGCAGGGGATTAAGAGAGACCCAGTACTTC. It translates to CASSLVGRGLRETQYF.

This chain connects TRBV19 to TRBJ1-6; 9 positions match TRBD1. This CDR3 has 20 amino acids. The germline V gene has CDR1 LNHDA and CDR2 SQIVND (reference sequence). Trimming took 7 bases from V and 7 from J; bases not matched to a gene: 23. The CDR3 DNA follows: TGTGCCAGTACCCAACACGTCGGGACAGGGTCCTGGAGGGGGAATTCACCCCTCCACTTT. Protein product: CASTQHVGTGSWRGNSPLHF.

The V gene is TRBV6-2 or TRBV6-3, the J gene TRBJ1-3; D is unresolved. Germline V gene sequence: CDR1 MNHEY, CDR2 SVGEGT. V shed 6 bases and J shed 2 bases, with 17 bases lying between them. The CDR3 is made up of 16 amino acids. CDR3 in amino acids: CASSRVGGGTGNTIYF. CDR3 coding DNA: TGTGCCAGCAGCCGGGTTGGAGGAGGCACTGGAAACACCATATATTTT.

This chain joins TRBV7-9 and TRBJ2-7; D is undetermined. Germline CDR1 reads SEHNR; CDR2 reads FQNEAQ (reference sequence). The CDR3 totals 13 residues. The V end lost 5 bases, the J end lost 0 bases, and 8 bases lay between the germline ends. As DNA, the CDR3 is TGTGCCAGCAGCCCTAGGCTCTCCTACGAGCAGTACTTC. It specifies CASSPRLSYEQYF.

The genes are TRBV27 and TRBJ2-1, with a tentative D call TRBD1 (5 bases). V gave up 6 bases and J gave up 9 bases, with 15 bases separating them. The CDR3 consists of 13 residues. From germline, CDR1 is MNHEY and CDR2 SMNVEV (reference sequence). The CDR3 is CASSLSGLGEQFF. Here the CDR3 DNA reads TGTGCCAGCAGCCTGTCAGGGCTCGGTGAGCAGTTCTTC.

With respect to this clone: Other nucleotide sequences in the sample specify the same CDR3. The chain links TRBV27 to TRBJ2-1; 10 bases fit TRBD2. This CDR3 is 15 amino acids long. Trimming cost V 6 bases and J 4 bases; bases outside gene matches: 6. CDR1 and CDR2 from the germline V gene are MNHEY and SMNVEV (reference sequence). CDR3 bases: TGTGCCAGCAGCCCAGGACTAGCGGCTTACAATGAGCAGTTCTTC. It specifies CASSPGLAAYNEQFF.

This rearrangement joins TRBV6-6 to TRBJ2-7, with no clear D. Per germline, CDR1 MNHNY and CDR2 SVGAGI (reference sequence). The CDR3 covers 14 residues. The germline V and J ends were trimmed by 0 bases and 2 bases, with 8 bases remaining between them. The CDR3 reads CASSYSNQAYEQYF. In DNA, the CDR3 is TGTGCCAGCAGTTACTCGAATCAGGCCTACGAGCAGTACTTC.

This chain connects TRBV5-6 to TRBJ2-5, with 10 positions matching TRBD2. In germline, CDR1 is SGHDT, CDR2 YYEEEE. Trimming cost V 7 bases and J 7 bases; bases outside gene matches: 13. This CDR3 is built from 15 residues. CDR3 nucleotide sequence: TGTGCCAGCGGACGTAACCGACTAGCGGGCGGGACCCAGTACTTC. Translating it yields CASGRNRLAGGTQYF. The complete variable domain, with remaining parts taken from reference TRBV5-6 and TRBJ2-5, reads DAGVTQSPTHLIKTRGQQVTLRCSPKSGHDTVSWYQQALGQGPQFIFQYYEEEERQRGNFPDRFSGHQFPNYSSELNVNALLLGDSALYLCASGRNRLAGGTQYFGPGTRLLVL.

This clone was recorded a few times. This sequence joins TRBV28 and TRBJ2-1; D perhaps matches TRBD1 (6 bases). Germline V gene data show CDR1 as MDHEN and CDR2 as SYDVKM. The CDR3 runs 12 residues. With 6 bases removed from V and 7 bases from J, the gap between germline ends came to 10 bases. CDR3 residues: CASSPDSNEQFF. In DNA, the CDR3 is TGTGCCAGCAGCCCGGACAGTAATGAGCAGTTCTTC.

The chain carries TRBV11-3 and TRBJ2-1; 8 positions agree with TRBD2. This CDR3 spans 15 amino acids. V shed 5 bases and J 5 bases; nucleotides not matched to a gene: 8. The germline gives CDR1 SGHNT, CDR2 YENEEA. The CDR3 loop reads CASSPFSGDHNEQFF. The CDR3 DNA sequence: TGTGCCAGCAGCCCCTTTAGCGGGGACCACAATGAGCAGTTCTTC.